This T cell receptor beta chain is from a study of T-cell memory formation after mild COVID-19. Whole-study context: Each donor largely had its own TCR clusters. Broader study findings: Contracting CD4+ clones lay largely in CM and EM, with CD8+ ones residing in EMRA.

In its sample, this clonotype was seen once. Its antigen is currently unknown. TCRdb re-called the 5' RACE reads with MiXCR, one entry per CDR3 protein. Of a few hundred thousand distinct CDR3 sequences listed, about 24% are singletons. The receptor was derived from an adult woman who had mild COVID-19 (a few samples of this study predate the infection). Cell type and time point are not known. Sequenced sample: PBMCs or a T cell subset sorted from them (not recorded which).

CDR3 residues: CSARDFAKAYEQYF. Written as DNA, the CDR3 is TGCAGTGCTAGAGATTTCGCGAAAGCCTACGAGCAGTACTTC. The V call is TRBV20-1, the J call TRBJ2-7; no clear D gene. This CDR3 is built from 14 residues. V gave up 0 bases and J gave up 2 bases, with 11 bases separating them. Germline CDR1 and CDR2: DFQATT and SNEGSKA (reference sequence).